A single sample is the source of the 30 T cell receptor beta chains below, sequenced in a study of molecular identifiers for immune sequencing clone quantification. MiXCR was run by TCRdb on the PCR reads, yielding one entry per CDR3 protein. The sample lists under 800,000 distinct CDR3 sequences; roughly 27% were seen once. Specimen: naive CD8+ T cells from blood, with Jurkat cell RNA spiked in. Subset: FACS-sorted CD8+CD4-CCR7+CD45RA+ naive T cells. These receptors were collected from a human donor in good health. Some libraries in this study had Jurkat cell RNA spiked in.

In the case of this clonotype: A much larger clone differs from this one at a single base, so this may be a read error. This chain links TRBV24-1 with TRBJ2-5; D might be TRBD1 (6 bases). The CDR3 runs 16 residues. Between the trimmed V and J ends, which lost 1 base and 5 bases, there was a span of 16 bases. Germline-derived CDR1 and CDR2 are KGHDR and SFDVKD. CDR3 in DNA: TGTGCCACCAGTGATTTTAACACCGGACAGCGCGAGACCCAGTACTTC. The encoded protein is CATSDFNTGQRETQYF.

A few counts support this clonotype. This chain links TRBV4-3 with TRBJ1-2; no firm D call. The CDR3 length is 15 residues. From germline, CDR1 is LGHNA and CDR2 YSLEER. V lost 4 bases, J lost 0 bases, and 12 bases lay in between. The DNA of the CDR3 is TGCGCCAGCAGCCCCGAGGCAGCTTCTAACTATGGCTACACCTTC. This encodes CASSPEAASNYGYTF.

This chain uses TRBV27 with TRBJ2-1; a possible D gene is TRBD2 (5 bases). The ends were cut back, 5 bases at V and 5 bases at J, with 13 bases in the middle. The CDR3 has 14 amino acids. Germline V gene sequence: CDR1 MNHEY, CDR2 SMNVEV (reference sequence). The CDR3 bases are TGTGCCAGCAGTACCCCGTGGGGAGACAATGAGCAGTTCTTC. It is translated as CASSTPWGDNEQFF.

This clonotype was picked up many times. V usage is TRBV5-1 and J usage is TRBJ2-3, with D perhaps matching TRBD2 (6 bases). This CDR3 region has 15 residues. The ends were cut back, 4 bases at V and 0 bases at J, with 12 bases in the middle. Per the germline V gene, CDR1 is SGHRS and CDR2 is YFSETQ. CDR3 nucleotide sequence: TGCGCCAGCAGCCGCTGGGCGGGAAGCACAGATACGCAGTATTTT. Translating gives CASSRWAGSTDTQYF.

This clonotype has a count of ten or more. The chain uses TRBV5-6 and TRBJ2-7; maybe TRBD1 (5 bases). Germline-derived CDR1 and CDR2 are SGHDT and YYEEEE. The CDR3 totals 14 residues. V lost 0 bases and J 4 bases, leaving 11 bases between the germline ends. CDR3 sequence (DNA): TGTGCCAGCAGCTTGGTGCAGGGTTCTTACGAGCAGTACTTC. It translates to CASSLVQGSYEQYF. The full variable domain, rest sourced from reference TRBV5-6 and TRBJ2-7, is DAGVTQSPTHLIKTRGQQVTLRCSPKSGHDTVSWYQQALGQGPQFIFQYYEEEERQRGNFPDRFSGHQFPNYSSELNVNALLLGDSALYLCASSLVQGSYEQYFGPGTRLTVT.

This chain connects TRBV19 to TRBJ2-3; 8 bases fit TRBD1. The germline gives CDR1 LNHDA, CDR2 SQIVND (reference sequence). V shed 1 base and J 5 bases; nucleotides not matched to a gene: 11. CDR3 size: 17 residues. This CDR3 is CASSIGPDRAYRDTQYF. The DNA of the CDR3 is TGTGCCAGTAGTATAGGTCCGGACAGGGCTTATAGAGATACGCAGTATTTT.

This clonotype was detected a few times. This chain links TRBV7-9 with TRBJ1-4; no firm D call. This CDR3 has 15 residues. Trimming removed 1 base at V and 1 base at J, with 7 bases between. Germline V CDR1 and CDR2: SEHNR, FQNEAQ (reference sequence). As DNA, the CDR3 is TGTGCCAGCAGCTTAGAGAGAGTAACTAATGAAAAACTGTTTTTT. Translation gives CASSLERVTNEKLFF.

This clonotype has more than one count but fewer than ten. The genes are TRBV27 and TRBJ2-5; TRBD1 or TRBD2 may be the D gene (5 bases each). Germline V lookup: CDR1 MNHEY, CDR2 SMNVEV (reference sequence). Trimming shortened V by 3 bases and J by 5 bases, and 13 bases separated the two germline ends. CDR3 length: 14 amino acids. CDR3 region: CASSLGVSGETQYF. CDR3 DNA: TGTGCCAGCAGTTTGGGGGTTTCGGGCGAGACCCAGTACTTC.

The rearrangement joins TRBV20-1 to TRBJ2-7; either TRBD1 or TRBD2 may supply D (6 bases each). Trimming stripped 3 bases from V and 6 bases from J, with 27 bases between. The CDR3 has 17 residues. Germline V gene lookup returns CDR1 DFQATT and CDR2 SNEGSKA (reference sequence). CDR3 nucleotide sequence: TGCAGTGCTAGTTCCTTGGACTACGGGGCAGGGGATTTCGAGCAGTACTTC. Its protein is CSASSLDYGAGDFEQYF.

The J gene is TRBJ2-7, the V gene TRBV9; D call uncertain. This CDR3 is built from 12 residues. In germline, CDR1 is SGDLS, CDR2 YYNGEE. V gave up 4 bases and J gave up 5 bases, with 10 bases separating them. The CDR3 loop is CASSSEIDEQYF. The CDR3 coding sequence is TGTGCCAGCAGCTCCGAGATCGACGAGCAGTACTTC.

This clonotype was recorded many times. This chain joins TRBV29-1 and TRBJ1-1; D is perhaps TRBD1 (5 bases). The germline gives CDR1 SQVTM, CDR2 ANQGSEA. V lost 6 bases and J lost 1, with 9 bases in between. The length of the CDR3 is 12 residues. Here the CDR3 DNA reads TGCAGCGTGGAGGGGCCGAACACTGAAGCTTTCTTT. Encoded protein: CSVEGPNTEAFF.

This clonotype was found once. This sequence may be a read error, since a much larger clone differs from it by one base. This chain uses TRBV7-9 with TRBJ1-5, with D maybe TRBD1 (5 bases). Per germline, CDR1 SEHNR and CDR2 FQNEAQ (reference sequence). The CDR3 contains 14 residues. Written as DNA, the CDR3 is TGTGCCAGCAGCCGCTTCGACAGCACTCAGCCCCAGCATTTT. Translated: CASSRFDSTQPQHF.

There are many counts of this clonotype. This chain joins TRBV27 and TRBJ2-2; 8 nucleotides match TRBD1. Germline trimming cut 5 bases from V and 0 bases from J; bases unmatched to any gene: 5. This CDR3 comprises 16 residues. Germline V CDR1 and CDR2: MNHEY, SMNVEV (reference sequence). The CDR3 sequence is CASSPQDRANTGELFF. The CDR3 DNA is TGTGCCAGCAGTCCGCAGGACAGGGCGAACACCGGGGAGCTGTTTTTT.

This chain links TRBV20-1 with TRBJ2-2; TRBD1 matches at 8 bases. J was trimmed by 7 bases and V by 3 bases; bases with no gene match: 10. Per germline, CDR1 DFQATT and CDR2 SNEGSKA (reference sequence). The CDR3 is made up of 15 amino acids. The CDR3 DNA reads TGCAGTGCTAGTTCGTCGGACAGGGCCGGCGGGGAGCTGTTTTTT. Residues: CSASSSDRAGGELFF.

The chain is built from TRBV7-3 and TRBJ2-2; D may be TRBD1 (7 bases). Germline V lookup: CDR1 SGHTA, CDR2 FQGTGA. V gave up 0 bases and J gave up 6 bases, with 23 bases separating them. The CDR3 loop spans 19 amino acids. The CDR3 DNA reads TGTGCCAGCAGCTTAACGGGAGGTTGGGGCCAGGGGGACGCCGGGGAGCTGTTTTTT. This translates into CASSLTGGWGQGDAGELFF.

The chain uses TRBV2 and TRBJ2-6; either TRBD1 or TRBD2 may supply D (5 bases each). V lost 11 bases, J lost 1 base, and 24 bases lay in between. The germline CDR1 and CDR2 sequences are SNHLY and FYNNEI. The CDR3 loop spans 18 amino acids. The CDR3 spells CAGLTGDRKISGANVLTF. CDR3 coding DNA: TGTGCCGGACTTACCGGGGACCGCAAAATATCTGGGGCCAACGTCCTGACTTTC. Filled out from reference TRBV2 and TRBJ2-6, the complete variable domain reads EPEVTQTPSHQVTQMGQEVILRCVPISNHLYFYWYRQILGQKVEFLVSFYNNEISEKSEIFDDQFSVERPDGSNFTLKIRSTKLEDSAMYFCAGLTGDRKISGANVLTFGAGSRLTVL.

This clonotype has a count of ten or more. The chain joins TRBV6-1 to TRBJ1-5, with a tentative D call TRBD1 (5 bases). The CDR3 covers 16 residues. Germline CDR1 reads MNHNS; CDR2 reads SASEGT. V lost 8 bases and J 0 bases, leaving 17 bases between the germline ends. The CDR3 spells CASSYDSTYSNQPQHF. The CDR3 DNA sequence: TGTGCCAGCTCCTACGACAGCACTTATAGCAATCAGCCCCAGCATTTT.

A word on this clonotype: At one boundary the junction diverges from the germline segment, which might be a read error. The chain employs TRBV2 and TRBJ2-6; the D gene is possibly TRBD1 (5 bases). In germline, CDR1 is SNHLY, CDR2 FYNNEI. The CDR3 extends over 16 amino acids. For the CDR3, the DNA is TGTGCCAGCAGTGACAGTCCATCCTCTGGGGCCAACCTCCTGACTTTC. Translating it yields CASSDSPSSGANLLTF.

This clonotype was observed a handful of times. The chain combines TRBV5-1 with TRBJ2-7; 11 bases are shared with TRBD1. V lost 4 bases to trimming and J lost 0 bases; unmatched junction nucleotides: 6. CDR1 SGHRS and CDR2 YFSETQ come from the germline V gene. The CDR3 length is 16 residues. Here the CDR3 reads CASSLGQGGASYEQYF. CDR3 in DNA: TGCGCCAGCAGCCTGGGACAGGGGGGGGCCTCCTACGAGCAGTACTTC.

The chain employs TRBV4-2 and TRBJ2-3; TRBD2 agrees at 10 bases. J lost 2 bases, V lost 3 bases, and 11 bases had no gene match. This CDR3 region has 18 residues. The germline V gene has CDR1 LGHNA and CDR2 YNFKEQ. The CDR3 is CASSHSGLAGDITDTQYF. In nucleotides, the CDR3 is TGTGCCAGCAGCCACTCCGGGCTAGCGGGAGATATCACAGATACGCAGTATTTT.

Notes on this clonotype: Just one base apart from a much larger clone, this may be a read error. The chain has TRBV12-3 or TRBV12-4 and TRBJ2-3, with 7 bases fitting TRBD1. The CDR3 runs to 15 residues. V trimming: 6 bases; J trimming: 0 bases; junction bases outside the gene matches: 6. CDR3 nucleotides: TGTGCCAGCAGCCTACAGGGGTACAGCACAGATACGCAGTATTTT. It codes for CASSLQGYSTDTQYF.

This clonotype was counted only a few times. The J gene is TRBJ1-6, the V gene TRBV16, with unresolved D. The CDR3 totals 16 residues. With 4 bases removed from V and 5 bases from J, the gap between germline ends came to 15 bases. CDR1 and CDR2 from the germline V gene are KGHSY and FQNENV. The CDR3 protein is CASSPSPQENNSPLHF. CDR3 DNA sequence: TGTGCCAGCAGCCCTAGCCCCCAGGAGAATAATTCACCCCTCCACTTT.

This clonotype was seen repeatedly, ten times or more. The chain couples TRBV29-1 to TRBJ2-7, with 12 bases that match TRBD2. The CDR3 contains 15 residues. Looked up from germline, CDR1 is SQVTM and CDR2 is ANQGSEA. Germline trimming cut 0 bases from V and 4 bases from J; bases unmatched to any gene: 4. As DNA, the CDR3 is TGCAGCGTTGAAGAGCCGACTAGCGGGAGATACGAGCAGTACTTC. Translating gives CSVEEPTSGRYEQYF.

On this clonotype: Possible read error: a much larger clone is one base away. The CDR3, as DNA: TGTGCCAATACGGAGCGGGGGGCGTCAATGGATACGCAGTATTTT. This codes for CANTERGASMDTQYF. The chain has TRBV13 and TRBJ2-3; 9 nucleotides agree with TRBD2. CDR1 and CDR2 from the germline V gene are PRHDT and FYEKMQ (reference sequence). The CDR3 is 15 residues long. The V segment lost 10 bases and the J segment 6 bases; nucleotides outside the gene matches: 14.

This clonotype was observed at least ten times. The chain links TRBV7-2 to TRBJ2-3; D perhaps matches TRBD2 (7 bases). Trimming took 1 base from V and 2 from J, leaving 13 bases between them. The CDR3 is 16 amino acids. The germline CDR1 and CDR2 sequences are SGHTA and FQGNSA. CDR3 sequence: CASSLGRRGLTDTQYF. For the CDR3, the DNA is TGTGCCAGCAGCTTAGGGAGGCGGGGGCTCACAGATACGCAGTATTTT.

A note on this clonotype: The junction shows a germline mismatch at one end, possibly a read error. The V and J genes are TRBV4-2 and TRBJ2-7, with 10 bases that match TRBD2. The CDR3 extends over 16 amino acids. Per the germline V gene, CDR1 is LGHNA and CDR2 is YNFKEQ. The CDR3 is CASSQSPGLALYERYF. CDR3 DNA: TGTGCCAGCAGCCAGTCTCCGGGACTAGCGCTTTACGAGCGGTACTTC.

This clonotype was picked up a small number of times. The CDR3 nucleotides read TGTGCCAGCCGTCAGGACAGGGGCATCTACAATGAGCAGTTCTTC. This sequence encodes CASRQDRGIYNEQFF. The chain recombines TRBV6-5 with TRBJ2-1, with TRBD1 identical over 9 bases. Germline V lookup: CDR1 MNHEY, CDR2 SVGAGI. The CDR3 runs 15 residues. With V trimmed by 8 bases and J by 3 bases, 8 bases remained unmatched.

This clonotype was seen at least ten times. J is TRBJ2-5 and V is TRBV6-6; 14 bases map to TRBD2. With V trimmed by 4 bases and J by 5 bases, 6 bases remained unmatched. Germline V lookup: CDR1 MNHNY, CDR2 SVGAGI (reference sequence). The CDR3 contains 16 residues. CDR3 protein: CASSSLGTSGSETQYF. The CDR3, as DNA: TGTGCCAGCAGTTCTTTAGGGACTAGCGGGAGTGAGACCCAGTACTTC.

This clonotype was detected a few times. The V gene is TRBV5-8, the J gene TRBJ2-5, with 11 nucleotides matching TRBD2. Germline V gene sequence: CDR1 SGHTS, CDR2 YDEGEE. V was pared by 5 bases and J by 5 bases, with 11 bases of the junction left unmatched. The CDR3 covers 16 residues. CDR3 DNA: TGTGCCAGCAGACGGACTAGCGGGTACAGCGTGGAGACCCAGTACTTC. It codes for CASRRTSGYSVETQYF. The entire variable domain, with the rest obtained from reference TRBV5-8 and TRBJ2-5, is as follows: EAGVTQSPTHLIKTRGQQATLRCSPISGHTSVYWYQQALGLGLQFLLWYDEGEERNRGNFPPRFSGRQFPNYSSELNVNALELEDSALYLCASRRTSGYSVETQYFGPGTRLLVL.

This clonotype showed up just a few times. The chain uses TRBV4-1 and TRBJ1-1; possible D gene TRBD1, 6 bases. CDR3 size: 16 residues. The germline gives CDR1 MGHRA, CDR2 YSYEKL. Trimming took off 0 bases at V and 6 bases at J, with 17 bases between the two ends. This CDR3 reads CASSQEQGLLIAEAFF. The CDR3 nucleotides are TGCGCCAGCAGCCAAGAGCAGGGGCTATTGATCGCTGAAGCTTTCTTT.